This T cell receptor (beta chain) came from a study of T cells in localized non-small cell lung cancer. Findings of the study overall: Uninvolved adjacent lung showed the highest T cell clonality, exceeding tumor. In adjacent lung, a median about 54 of the top 100 tumor clones were found. A denser population of T cells in blood accompanied longer overall survival.

The method was immunoSEQ multiplex PCR; TCRdb's version includes in-frame clones alone and lacks a portion of them. The repertoire includes roughly 40,000 clones, 80% to 90% of them detected once, and approximately 2.6% sits in the top ten. Turning to this clone: Its specificity is unknown.

The CDR3 runs to 14 residues. Per the germline V gene, CDR1 is SGHAT and CDR2 is FQNNGV. Trimming pared 0 bases from V and 10 bases from J, leaving 10 bases between. The sequenced sample was peripheral blood, obtained before any cancer treatment. The J gene is TRBJ1-6, the V gene TRBV11-2; the D is unclear. This receptor was taken from a woman aged 35-75 years with stage I lung adenocarcinoma. CDR3 sequence: CASSLDAGESPLHF. The CDR3 DNA follows: TGTGCCAGCAGCTTAGATGCCGGGGAATCACCCCTCCACTTT.